Below, one TCR beta chain is given with its context. This sample stems from a study of blood T cell repertoires in COVID-19. Across the whole study: T cells, B-cell-depleted T cells, or PBMCs provided the cDNA or gDNA that served as material.

The authors' processing: Counts of nucleated cells, estimated from reference gene primer amplification, were obtained. Profiling relied on immunoSEQ multiplex PCR, and the TCRdb table lists in-frame clones only, not all of them. That table furnishes V, J and clone size, whereas the DNA furnished D and trimming. The sample consists of about 220,000 clones, around 86% of them appearing once. Germline-derived CDR1 and CDR2 are KGHDR and SFDVKD. The CDR3 is 15 residues long. With 2 bases removed from V and 2 bases from J, the gap between germline ends came to 10 bases. This clonotype was obtained from a woman in her twenties or thirties who had recovered from COVID-19. The chain has TRBV24-1 and TRBJ2-3; a weak D match, TRBD2 (6 bases). Sample: peripheral blood. The CDR3 DNA sequence: TGTGCCACCAGTGATTCACGGGACTCCACAGATACGCAGTATTTT. Residues: CATSDSRDSTDTQYF.